This entry is about one T cell receptor beta chain. The antigen remains undetermined. The CDR3 runs 22 residues. V gave up 2 bases and J gave up 3 bases, with 32 bases separating them. This specimen comes from a study of response to subunit inactivated influenza vaccine. TCRdb reanalysed the RT-PCR reads using MiXCR and keeps one entry per CDR3 protein. The sample lists 610,000 or so distinct CDR3 sequences, around 15% occurring once. Study results and caveats: Seasonal influenza vaccination, on each occasion, was suggested by the authors to recruit few new T cells.

The chain uses TRBV12-3 or TRBV12-4 and TRBJ2-1, with D tentatively TRBD2 (6 bases). The clonotype was recovered from a man aged 45-60 years who received an inactivated influenza vaccine. This specimen consisted of PBMCs from blood, obtained roughly 13 days after vaccination. For the CDR3, the DNA is TGTGCCAGCAGTTTAACGGCAGGGCCGGTTAGGGTTGAGCGGGCCCACTACAATGAGCAGTTCTTC. Translated: CASSLTAGPVRVERAHYNEQFF.